The 4 T cell receptor beta chains below all came from one sample that was sequenced in a study of blood T cell repertoires in COVID-19. Measured with immunoSEQ multiplex PCR; TCRdb has only the in-frame clones, and not every one. The sample includes approximately 300,000 clones, roughly 90% of them seen just once. The source material was peripheral blood. The receptor set was obtained from a woman in her thirties with COVID-19, enrolled during active disease.

This clone showed up just once. The chain links TRBV29-1 to TRBJ1-2; TRBD1 is a possible D gene (5 bases). The CDR3 loop spans 12 amino acids. Trimming took 3 bases from V and 9 from J, leaving 14 bases between them. Germline CDR1 reads SQVTM; CDR2 reads ANQGSEA. The CDR3 sequence: CSVDGGTERYTF. For the CDR3, the DNA is TGCAGCGTTGATGGGGGGACTGAACGCTACACCTTC.

This chain joins TRBV18 and TRBJ1-6, with 9 bases lining up with TRBD1. CDR1 and CDR2 (germline): KGHSH, LQKENI. J was trimmed by 7 bases and V by 3 bases; bases with no gene match: 4. There are 15 residues in the CDR3. CDR3 residues: CASSPQQGANSPLHF. As DNA, the CDR3 is TGTGCCAGCTCACCCCAACAGGGGGCGAATTCACCCCTCCACTTT.

CDR3 nucleotide sequence: TGTGCCAGCTCACCCCCGTGGGGGCAAGTGAACACTGAAGCTTTCTTT. It yields the protein CASSPPWGQVNTEAFF. The V and J genes are TRBV18 and TRBJ1-1, with a weak D call TRBD1 (6 bases). This CDR3 spans 16 amino acids. Germline assignment: CDR1 KGHSH and CDR2 LQKENI. Trimming took off 3 bases at V and 0 bases at J, with 14 bases between the two ends.

This sequence joins TRBV5-6 and TRBJ2-3; tentative D call: TRBD1 (5 bases). CDR3 length equals 13 residues. Trimming took 0 bases from V and 7 from J, leaving 9 bases between them. Germline V gene lookup returns CDR1 SGHDT and CDR2 YYEEEE. In nucleotides, the CDR3 is TGTGCCAGCAGCTTGGGACAGTTAAATACGCAGTATTTT. Translating gives CASSLGQLNTQYF.